This entry concerns a single TCR beta chain. Its antigen is still unknown. This sample is drawn from a study of cytomegalovirus exposure and HLA in healthy donors. Study-level points and caveats: Reportedly, a later analysis found an Asian-associated ancestry cluster had fewer N-insertions than the approximately 670-donor mean.

It was with 60 Vbeta and 13 Jbeta primers that the PCR ran. Sequencing was performed with immunoSEQ multiplex PCR; in TCRdb, only in-frame clones are kept and a portion is missing. The sample lists roughly 130,000 clones; around 69% were seen once. Healthy bone marrow donors made up the donors. Donors sampled were nominally healthy, though unrecorded immune exposures were likely. No CMV serostatus was recorded for this donor. V gave up 0 bases and J gave up 0 bases, with 11 bases separating them. The CDR3 has 15 residues. In germline, CDR1 is GTSNPN, CDR2 SVGIG (reference sequence). Sequenced material: PBMCs. The chain recombines TRBV30 with TRBJ1-1, with a tentative D call TRBD1 (5 bases). This receptor was taken from a human donor in good health. This chain's CDR3 is CAWSVVRQLNTEAFF. CDR3 bases: TGTGCCTGGAGTGTTGTTAGACAGCTGAACACTGAAGCTTTCTTT.